The subject of this entry is one T cell receptor beta chain. Its specificity is not known. Germline V gives CDR1 SEHNR, CDR2 FQNEAQ (reference sequence). This CDR3 region has 16 residues. V lost 2 bases and J lost 1; bases outside the gene matches: 4. The sample originates from a study of cytomegalovirus exposure and HLA in healthy donors. At the level of the study: T cells numbering about 179 million yielded fewer than 140 million unique TCR beta sequences in an earlier analysis. In terms of ancestry, the Caucasian-associated cluster contained roughly 80% of the roughly 360 genotyped donors.

General study points: Roughly uniform depth of sequencing across donors was assumed in presence/absence analyses.

The PCR contained 60 Vbeta and 13 Jbeta primers. The table came from immunoSEQ multiplex PCR; TCRdb's copy has only in-frame clones and leaves some out. The data show roughly 120,000 clones, approximately 58% seen once. The source material was PBMCs. The rearrangement joins TRBV7-9 to TRBJ2-1; 8 bases line up with TRBD2. This clonotype was obtained from a woman aged 30 to 39 in good health and CMV-seronegative. This CDR3 is CASSLSSGLSYNEQFF. The DNA of the CDR3 is TGTGCCAGCAGCTTATCTAGCGGGTTGTCCTACAATGAGCAGTTCTTC.